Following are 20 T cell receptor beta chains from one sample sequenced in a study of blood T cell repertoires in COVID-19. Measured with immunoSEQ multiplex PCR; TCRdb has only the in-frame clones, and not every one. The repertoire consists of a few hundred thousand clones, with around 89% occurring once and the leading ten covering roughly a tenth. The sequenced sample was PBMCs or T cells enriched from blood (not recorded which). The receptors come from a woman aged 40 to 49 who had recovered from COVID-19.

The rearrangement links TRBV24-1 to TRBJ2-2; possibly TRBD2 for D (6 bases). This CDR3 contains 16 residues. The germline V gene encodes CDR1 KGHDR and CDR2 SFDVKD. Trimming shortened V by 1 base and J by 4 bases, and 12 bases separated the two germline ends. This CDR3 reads CATSDFATRGTGELFF. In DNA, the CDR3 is TGTGCCACCAGTGATTTCGCGACTAGGGGCACCGGGGAGCTGTTTTTT.

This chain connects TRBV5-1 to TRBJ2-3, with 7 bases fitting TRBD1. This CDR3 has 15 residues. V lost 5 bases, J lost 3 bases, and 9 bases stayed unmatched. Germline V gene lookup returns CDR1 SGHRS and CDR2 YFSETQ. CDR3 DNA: TGCGCCAGCAGATACACCGGGACAGAAACAGATACGCAGTATTTT. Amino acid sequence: CASRYTGTETDTQYF.

Here the CDR3 reads CASIEGQRNEKLFF. CDR3 DNA sequence: TGTGCCAGCATCGAGGGACAGAGAAATGAAAAACTGTTTTTT. The J gene is TRBJ1-4, the V gene TRBV27, with 7 nucleotides matching TRBD1. This CDR3 contains 14 residues. The J segment lost 5 bases and the V segment lost 7 bases, leaving 7 bases of the junction unmatched. Germline V gene sequence: CDR1 MNHEY, CDR2 SMNVEV (reference sequence).

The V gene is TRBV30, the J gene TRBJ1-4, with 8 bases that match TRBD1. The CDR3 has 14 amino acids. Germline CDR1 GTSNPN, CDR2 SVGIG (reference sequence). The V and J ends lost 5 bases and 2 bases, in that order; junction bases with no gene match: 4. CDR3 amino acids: CAWQTGATNEKLFF. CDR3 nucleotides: TGTGCCTGGCAGACAGGGGCCACTAATGAAAAACTGTTTTTT.

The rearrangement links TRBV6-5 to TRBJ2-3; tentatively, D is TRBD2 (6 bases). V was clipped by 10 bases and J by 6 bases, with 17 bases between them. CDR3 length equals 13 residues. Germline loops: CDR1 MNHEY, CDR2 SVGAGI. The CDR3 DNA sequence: TGTGCCAACGTCAGACTAGGCGGGGATACGCAGTATTTT. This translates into CANVRLGGDTQYF.

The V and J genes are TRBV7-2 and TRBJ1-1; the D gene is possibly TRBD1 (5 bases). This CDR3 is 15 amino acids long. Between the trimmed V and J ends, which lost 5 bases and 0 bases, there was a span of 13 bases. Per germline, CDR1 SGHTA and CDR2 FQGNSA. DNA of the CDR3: TGTGCCAGCAGCCAGACGACAGTCATGAACACTGAAGCTTTCTTT. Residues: CASSQTTVMNTEAFF.

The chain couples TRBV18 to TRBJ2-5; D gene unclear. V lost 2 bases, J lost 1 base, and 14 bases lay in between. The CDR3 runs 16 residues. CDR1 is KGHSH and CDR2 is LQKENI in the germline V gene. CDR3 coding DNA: TGTGCCAGCTCACCAAATCCAGCAGGTACCCAAGAGACCCAGTACTTC. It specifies CASSPNPAGTQETQYF.

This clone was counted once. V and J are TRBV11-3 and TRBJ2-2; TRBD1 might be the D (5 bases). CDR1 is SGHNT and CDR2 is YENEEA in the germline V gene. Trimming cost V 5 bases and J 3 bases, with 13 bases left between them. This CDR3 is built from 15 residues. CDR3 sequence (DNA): TGTGCCAGCAGCCCTTCACCAGGGCACACCGGGGAGCTGTTTTTT. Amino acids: CASSPSPGHTGELFF.

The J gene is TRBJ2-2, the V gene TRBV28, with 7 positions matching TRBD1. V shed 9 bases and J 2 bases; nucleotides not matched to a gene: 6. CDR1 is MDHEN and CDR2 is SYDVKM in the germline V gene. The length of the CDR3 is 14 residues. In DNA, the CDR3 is TGTGCCAGTACCGGGACAGTCAACACCGGGGAGCTGTTTTTT. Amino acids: CASTGTVNTGELFF.

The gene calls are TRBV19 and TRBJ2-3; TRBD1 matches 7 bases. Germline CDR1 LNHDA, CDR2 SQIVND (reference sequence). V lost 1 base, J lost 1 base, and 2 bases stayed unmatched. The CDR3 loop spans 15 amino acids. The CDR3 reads CASSIGDRGTDTQYF. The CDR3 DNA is TGTGCCAGTAGTATAGGTGACAGGGGCACAGATACGCAGTATTTT.

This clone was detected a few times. CDR3 DNA sequence: TGTGCCAGCAGCTCTGTGGGACTAACTACCGGGGAGCTGTTTTTT. Protein: CASSSVGLTTGELFF. This chain connects TRBV7-9 to TRBJ2-2, with TRBD2 identical over 7 bases. The germline gives CDR1 SEHNR, CDR2 FQNEAQ (reference sequence). The CDR3 has 15 residues. Trimming took 4 bases from V and 5 from J; bases not matched to a gene: 7.

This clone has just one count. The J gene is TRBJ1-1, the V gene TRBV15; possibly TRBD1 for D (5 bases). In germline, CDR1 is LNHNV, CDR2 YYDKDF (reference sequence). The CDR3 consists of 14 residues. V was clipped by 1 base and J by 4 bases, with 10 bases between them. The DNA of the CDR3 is TGTGCCACCAGCAGAGGGAGGGGCCGCACTGAAGCTTTCTTT. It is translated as CATSRGRGRTEAFF.

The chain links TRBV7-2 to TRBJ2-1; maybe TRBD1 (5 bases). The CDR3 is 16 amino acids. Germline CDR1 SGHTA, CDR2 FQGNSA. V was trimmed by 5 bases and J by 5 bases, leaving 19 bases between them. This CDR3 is CASSLRWFEGDNEQFF. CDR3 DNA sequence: TGTGCCAGCAGCCTAAGGTGGTTCGAAGGGGACAATGAGCAGTTCTTC.

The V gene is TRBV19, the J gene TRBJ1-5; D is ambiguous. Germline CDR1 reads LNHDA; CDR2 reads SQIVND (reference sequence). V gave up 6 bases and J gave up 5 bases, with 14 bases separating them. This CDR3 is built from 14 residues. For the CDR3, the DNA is TGTGCCAGTAGCCGGATCGGGGTAGATCAGCCCCAGCATTTT. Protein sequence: CASSRIGVDQPQHF. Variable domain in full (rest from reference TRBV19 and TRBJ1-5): DGGITQSPKYLFRKEGQNVTLSCEQNLNHDAMYWYRQDPGQGLRLIYYSQIVNDFQKGDIAEGYSVSREKKESFPLTVTSAQKNPTAFYLCASSRIGVDQPQHFGDGTRLSIL.

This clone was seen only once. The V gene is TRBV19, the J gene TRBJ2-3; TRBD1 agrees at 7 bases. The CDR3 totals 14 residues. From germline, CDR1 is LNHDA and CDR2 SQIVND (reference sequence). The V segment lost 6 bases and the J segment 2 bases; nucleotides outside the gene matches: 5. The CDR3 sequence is CASSFTGDTDTQYF. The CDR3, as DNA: TGTGCCAGTAGCTTTACAGGGGACACAGATACGCAGTATTTT.

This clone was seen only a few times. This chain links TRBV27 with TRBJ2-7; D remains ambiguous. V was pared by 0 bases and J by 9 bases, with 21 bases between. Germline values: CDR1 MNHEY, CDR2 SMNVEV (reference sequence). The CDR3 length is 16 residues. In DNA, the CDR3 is TGTGCCAGCAGTTTATCTCGGGTTACTTTCCCTACGAGGCAGTACTTC. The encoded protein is CASSLSRVTFPTRQYF.

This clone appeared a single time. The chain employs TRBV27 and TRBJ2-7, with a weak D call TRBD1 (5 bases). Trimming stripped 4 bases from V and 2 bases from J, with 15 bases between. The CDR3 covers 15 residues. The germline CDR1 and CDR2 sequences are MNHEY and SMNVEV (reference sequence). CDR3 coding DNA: TGTGCCAGCAGTTCAGGGCAAAGTATGACCTACGAGCAGTACTTC. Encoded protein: CASSSGQSMTYEQYF.

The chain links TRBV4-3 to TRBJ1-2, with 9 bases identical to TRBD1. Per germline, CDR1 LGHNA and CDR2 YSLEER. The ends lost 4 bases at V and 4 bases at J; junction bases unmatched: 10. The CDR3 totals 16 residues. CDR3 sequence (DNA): TGCGCCAGCAGCCTACACCGACAGGGGGGCCGCTATGGCTACACCTTC. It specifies CASSLHRQGGRYGYTF.

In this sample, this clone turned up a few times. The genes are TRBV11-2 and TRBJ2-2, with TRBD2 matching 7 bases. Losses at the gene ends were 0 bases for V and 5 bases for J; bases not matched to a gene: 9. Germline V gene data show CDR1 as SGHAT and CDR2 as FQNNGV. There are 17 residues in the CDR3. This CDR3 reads CASSLDRLAAGTGELFF. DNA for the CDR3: TGTGCCAGCAGCTTAGATCGGCTAGCGGCGGGTACCGGGGAGCTGTTTTTT.

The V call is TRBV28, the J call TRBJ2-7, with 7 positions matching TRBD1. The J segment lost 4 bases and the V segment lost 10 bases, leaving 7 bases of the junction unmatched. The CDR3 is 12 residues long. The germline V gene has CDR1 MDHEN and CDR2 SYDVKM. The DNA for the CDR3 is TGTGCCACCCTCTCGACAGGGTACGAGCAGTACTTC. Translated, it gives CATLSTGYEQYF.